This T cell receptor (beta chain) was documented in a study of cytomegalovirus exposure and HLA in healthy donors. This CDR3 has 15 amino acids. Trimming cost V 6 bases and J 1 base; bases outside gene matches: 5. Germline V CDR1 and CDR2: MNHEY, SVGAGI. TCRdb keeps only in-frame clones here, not all; method: immunoSEQ multiplex PCR. This sample yields over 150,000 clones, of which roughly nine tenths are seen a single time; approximately 5% belongs to the top ten. J is TRBJ2-5 and V is TRBV6-5; 10 nucleotides agree with TRBD2. This TCR was sampled from a woman aged 25 to 39 in good health and CMV-seronegative. The sample was PBMCs. The chain's CDR3 is CASSRSSGGQETQYF. The CDR3 region has the DNA TGTGCCAGCAGCCGGTCTAGCGGGGGCCAAGAGACCCAGTACTTC.